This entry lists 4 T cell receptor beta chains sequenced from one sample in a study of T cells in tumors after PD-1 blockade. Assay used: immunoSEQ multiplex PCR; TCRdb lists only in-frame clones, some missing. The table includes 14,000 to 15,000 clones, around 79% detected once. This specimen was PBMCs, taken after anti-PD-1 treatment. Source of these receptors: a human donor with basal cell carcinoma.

The CDR3 coding sequence is TGTGCCACCAGTGATTCTCGGGGCGCAGATACGCAGTATTTT. It encodes CATSDSRGADTQYF. This chain connects TRBV24-1 to TRBJ2-3, with D possibly being TRBD1 or TRBD2 (5 bases each). The V and J ends lost 2 bases and 4 bases respectively, with 9 bases between them. CDR1 is KGHDR, CDR2 SFDVKD, per germline. The CDR3 extends over 14 amino acids.

CDR3 in amino acids: CASSLMGGRTTLSSEQFF. Here the CDR3 DNA reads TGTGCCAGCAGCTTAATGGGTGGCCGTACCACGCTGTCGAGTGAGCAGTTCTTC. The V and J genes are TRBV7-3 and TRBJ2-1; D gene uncertain. CDR3 length: 18 amino acids. Germline CDR1 is SGHTA and CDR2 is FQGTGA. V dropped 1 base and J dropped 9 bases, with 25 bases sitting between them. Combining the CDR3 with reference TRBV7-3 and TRBJ2-1 gives the whole variable domain GAGVSQTPSNKVTEKGKYVELRCDPISGHTALYWYRQSLGQGPEFLIYFQGTGAADDSGLPNDRFFAVRPEGSVSTLKIQRTERGDSAVYLCASSLMGGRTTLSSEQFFGPGTRLTVL.

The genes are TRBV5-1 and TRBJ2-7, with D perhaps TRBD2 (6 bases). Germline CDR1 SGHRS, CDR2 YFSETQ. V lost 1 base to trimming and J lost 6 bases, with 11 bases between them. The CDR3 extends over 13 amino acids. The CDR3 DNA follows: TGCGCCAGCAGCTTGTCGGGAGTCGCCGAGCAGTACTTC. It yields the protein CASSLSGVAEQYF.

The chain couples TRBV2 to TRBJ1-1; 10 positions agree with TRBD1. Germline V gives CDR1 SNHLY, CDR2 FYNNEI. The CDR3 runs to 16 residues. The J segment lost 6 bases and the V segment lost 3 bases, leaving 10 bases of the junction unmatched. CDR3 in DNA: TGTGCCAGCAGTGACCCTGGGACAGGGGCTCGGGCTGAAGCTTTCTTT. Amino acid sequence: CASSDPGTGARAEAFF.